The entry that follows covers one TCR beta chain sequence. The sample belongs to a study of blood T cell repertoires in COVID-19. The wider study: The study drew acute and convalescent COVID-19 samples from the United States, Italy and Spain.

The table came from immunoSEQ multiplex PCR; TCRdb's copy has only in-frame clones and leaves some out. Of roughly 25,000 clones listed, 94% were seen once; the top ten hold roughly 4%. Per germline, CDR1 KGHSH and CDR2 LQKENI. This CDR3 comprises 15 residues. V lost 1 base, J lost 2 bases, and 12 bases lay in between. The chain couples TRBV18 to TRBJ2-7, with no clear D. The sequence was obtained from a woman aged 50 to 60 with active COVID-19. What was sequenced was peripheral blood. In DNA, the CDR3 is TGTGCCAGCTCACCACAATCAGGTGAGACCTACGAGCAGTACTTC. Its protein is CASSPQSGETYEQYF.